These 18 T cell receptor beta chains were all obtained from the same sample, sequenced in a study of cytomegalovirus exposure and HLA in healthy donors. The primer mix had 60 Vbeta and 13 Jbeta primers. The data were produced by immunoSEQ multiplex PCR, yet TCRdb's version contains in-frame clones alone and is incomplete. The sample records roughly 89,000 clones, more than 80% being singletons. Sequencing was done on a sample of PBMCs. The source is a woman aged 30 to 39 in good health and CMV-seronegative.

The chain's CDR3 is CASNYQGNYGYTF. CDR3 nucleotide sequence: TGTGCCAGCAATTATCAGGGCAACTATGGCTACACCTTC. This chain joins TRBV2 and TRBJ1-2; tentative D call: TRBD1 (5 bases). This CDR3 is built from 13 residues. The germline gives CDR1 SNHLY, CDR2 FYNNEI. V was shortened by 7 bases and J by 2 bases, with 11 bases between the two germline ends.

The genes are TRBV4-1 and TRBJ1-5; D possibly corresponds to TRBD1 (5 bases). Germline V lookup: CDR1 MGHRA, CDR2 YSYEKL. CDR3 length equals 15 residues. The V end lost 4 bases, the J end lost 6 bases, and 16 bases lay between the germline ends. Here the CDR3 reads CASSPRAEVTQPQHF. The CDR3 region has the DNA TGCGCCAGCAGCCCCAGGGCAGAGGTCACTCAGCCCCAGCATTTT.

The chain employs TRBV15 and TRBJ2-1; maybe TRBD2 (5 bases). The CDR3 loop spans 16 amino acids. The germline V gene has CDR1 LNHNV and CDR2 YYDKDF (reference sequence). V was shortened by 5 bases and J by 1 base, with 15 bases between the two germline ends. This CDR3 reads CATSGPSGPSYNEQFF. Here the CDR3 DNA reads TGTGCCACCAGCGGCCCAAGCGGCCCTTCCTACAATGAGCAGTTCTTC. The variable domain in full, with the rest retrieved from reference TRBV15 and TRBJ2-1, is DAMVIQNPRYQVTQFGKPVTLSCSQTLNHNVMYWYQQKSSQAPKLLFHYYDKDFNNEADTPDNFQSRRPNTSFCFLDIRSPGLGDTAMYLCATSGPSGPSYNEQFFGPGTRLTVL.

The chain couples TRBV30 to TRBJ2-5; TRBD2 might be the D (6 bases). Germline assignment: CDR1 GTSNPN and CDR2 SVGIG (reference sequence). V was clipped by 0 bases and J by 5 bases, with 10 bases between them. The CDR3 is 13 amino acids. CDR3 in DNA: TGTGCCTGGAGTGTAGATGGGAGGGAGACCCAGTACTTC. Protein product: CAWSVDGRETQYF. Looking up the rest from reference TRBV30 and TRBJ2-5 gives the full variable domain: SQTIHQWPATLVQPVGSPLSLECTVEGTSNPNLYWYRQAAGRGLQLLFYSVGIGQISSEVPQNLSASRPQDRQFILSSKKLLLSDSGFYLCAWSVDGRETQYFGPGTRLLVL.

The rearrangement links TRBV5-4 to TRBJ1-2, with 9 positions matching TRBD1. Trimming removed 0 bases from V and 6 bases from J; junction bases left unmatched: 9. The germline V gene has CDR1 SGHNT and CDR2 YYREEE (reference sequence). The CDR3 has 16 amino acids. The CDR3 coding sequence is TGTGCCAGCAGCTTGGAAGGACAGGGGAATAGTGATGGCTACACCTTC. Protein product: CASSLEGQGNSDGYTF.

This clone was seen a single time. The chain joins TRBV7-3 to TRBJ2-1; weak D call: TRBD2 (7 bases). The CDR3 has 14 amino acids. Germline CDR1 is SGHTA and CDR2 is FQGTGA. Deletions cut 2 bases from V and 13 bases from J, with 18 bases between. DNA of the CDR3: TGTGCCAGCAGCTTAGGCGGGGGCGGGTCGTTTCAGTTCTTC. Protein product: CASSLGGGGSFQFF. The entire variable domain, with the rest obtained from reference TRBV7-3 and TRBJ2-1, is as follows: GAGVSQTPSNKVTEKGKYVELRCDPISGHTALYWYRQSLGQGPEFLIYFQGTGAADDSGLPNDRFFAVRPEGSVSTLKIQRTERGDSAVYLCASSLGGGGSFQFFGPGTRLTVL.

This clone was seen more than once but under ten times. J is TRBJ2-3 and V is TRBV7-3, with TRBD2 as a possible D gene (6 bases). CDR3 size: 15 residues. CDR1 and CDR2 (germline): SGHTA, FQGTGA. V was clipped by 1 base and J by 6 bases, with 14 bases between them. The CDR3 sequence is CASSLIGGTGDTQYF. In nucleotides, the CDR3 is TGTGCCAGCAGCTTAATTGGGGGGACGGGGGATACGCAGTATTTT.

CDR3 coding DNA: TGTGCCAGCTCACCAGTCGCTAGCGTGTCCAACGAGCAGTACTTC. Its translation: CASSPVASVSNEQYF. This chain joins TRBV18 and TRBJ2-7; TRBD2 is a possible D gene (6 bases). The CDR3 sequence is 15 residues long. CDR1 and CDR2 from the germline V gene are KGHSH and LQKENI. V lost 2 bases and J 5 bases, leaving 16 bases between the germline ends.

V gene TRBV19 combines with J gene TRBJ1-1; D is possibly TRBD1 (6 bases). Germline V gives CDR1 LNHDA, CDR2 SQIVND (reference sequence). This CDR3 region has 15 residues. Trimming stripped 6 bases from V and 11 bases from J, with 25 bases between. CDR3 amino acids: CASSALRRVGGRAFF. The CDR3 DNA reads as TGTGCCAGTAGCGCCCTAAGAAGGGTCGGGGGGCGGGCTTTCTTT.

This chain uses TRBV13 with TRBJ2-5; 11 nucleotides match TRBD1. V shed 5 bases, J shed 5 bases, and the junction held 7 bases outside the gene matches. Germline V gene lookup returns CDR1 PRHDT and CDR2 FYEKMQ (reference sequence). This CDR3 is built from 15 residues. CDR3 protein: CASSQGTGGGETQYF. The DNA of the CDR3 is TGTGCCAGCAGCCAGGGGACAGGGGGGGGTGAGACCCAGTACTTC.

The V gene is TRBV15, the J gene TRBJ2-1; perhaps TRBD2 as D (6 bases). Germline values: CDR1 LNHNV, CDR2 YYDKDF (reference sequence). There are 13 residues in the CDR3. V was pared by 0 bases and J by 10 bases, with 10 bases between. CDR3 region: CATSRDIGGEQFF. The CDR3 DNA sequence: TGTGCCACCAGCAGAGATATTGGAGGGGAGCAGTTCTTC.

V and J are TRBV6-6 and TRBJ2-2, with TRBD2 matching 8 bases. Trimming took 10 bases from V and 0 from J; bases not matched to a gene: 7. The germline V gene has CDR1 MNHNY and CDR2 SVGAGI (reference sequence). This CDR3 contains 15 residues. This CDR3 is CAIQGTSANTGELFF. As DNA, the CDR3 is TGTGCCATCCAGGGGACTAGTGCGAACACCGGGGAGCTGTTTTTT.

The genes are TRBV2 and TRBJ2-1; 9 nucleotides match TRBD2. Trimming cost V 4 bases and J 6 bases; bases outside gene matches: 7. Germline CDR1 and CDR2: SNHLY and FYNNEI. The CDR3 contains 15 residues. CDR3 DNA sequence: TGTGCCAGCAGTGGGGTAGCGGGAGCCGCCAATGAGCAGTTCTTC. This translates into CASSGVAGAANEQFF. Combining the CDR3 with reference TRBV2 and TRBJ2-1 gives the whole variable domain EPEVTQTPSHQVTQMGQEVILRCVPISNHLYFYWYRQILGQKVEFLVSFYNNEISEKSEIFDDQFSVERPDGSNFTLKIRSTKLEDSAMYFCASSGVAGAANEQFFGPGTRLTVL.

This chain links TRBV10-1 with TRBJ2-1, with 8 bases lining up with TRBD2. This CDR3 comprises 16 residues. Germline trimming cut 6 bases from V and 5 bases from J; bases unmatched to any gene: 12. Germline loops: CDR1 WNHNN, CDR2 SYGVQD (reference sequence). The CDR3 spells CASSPDLVAGHNEQFF. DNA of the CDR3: TGCGCCAGCAGCCCTGACTTGGTAGCGGGACACAATGAGCAGTTCTTC.

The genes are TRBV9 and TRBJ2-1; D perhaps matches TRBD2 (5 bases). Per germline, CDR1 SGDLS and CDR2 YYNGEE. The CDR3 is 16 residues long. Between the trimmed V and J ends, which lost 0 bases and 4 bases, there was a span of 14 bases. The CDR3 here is CASSVGVDWKYNEQFF. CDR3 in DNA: TGTGCCAGCAGCGTAGGGGTGGACTGGAAATACAATGAGCAGTTCTTC. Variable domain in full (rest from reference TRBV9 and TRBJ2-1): DSGVTQTPKHLITATGQRVTLRCSPRSGDLSVYWYQQSLDQGLQFLIQYYNGEERAKGNILERFSAQQFPDLHSELNLSSLELGDSALYFCASSVGVDWKYNEQFFGPGTRLTVL.

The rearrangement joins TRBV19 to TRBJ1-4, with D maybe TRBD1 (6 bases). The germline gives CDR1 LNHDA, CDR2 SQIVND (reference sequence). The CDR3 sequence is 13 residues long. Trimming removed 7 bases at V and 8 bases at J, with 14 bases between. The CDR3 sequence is CASMGQADEKLFF. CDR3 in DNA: TGTGCCAGTATGGGACAAGCGGACGAAAAACTGTTTTTT.

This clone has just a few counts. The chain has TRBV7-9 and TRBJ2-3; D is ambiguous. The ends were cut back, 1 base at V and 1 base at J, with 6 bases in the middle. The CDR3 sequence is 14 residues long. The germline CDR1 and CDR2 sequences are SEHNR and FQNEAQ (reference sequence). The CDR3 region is CASSLDRGTDTQYF. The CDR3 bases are TGTGCCAGCAGCTTAGACCGGGGCACAGATACGCAGTATTTT. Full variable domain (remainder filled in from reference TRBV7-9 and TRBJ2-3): DTGVSQNPRHKITKRGQNVTFRCDPISEHNRLYWYRQTLGQGPEFLTYFQNEAQLEKSRLLSDRFSAERPKGSFSTLEIQRTEQGDSAMYLCASSLDRGTDTQYFGPGTRLTVL.

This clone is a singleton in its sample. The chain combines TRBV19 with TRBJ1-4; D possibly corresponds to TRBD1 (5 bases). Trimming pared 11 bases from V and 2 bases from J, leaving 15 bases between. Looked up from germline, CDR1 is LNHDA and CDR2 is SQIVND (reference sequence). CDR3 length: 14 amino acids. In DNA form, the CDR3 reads TGTGCCGGTGGGGGGGGAGCCACTAATGAAAAACTGTTTTTT. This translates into CAGGGGATNEKLFF.